This is a list of T cell receptor beta chains from one sample in a study of cytotoxic CD8 clonotypes in ibrutinib-treated CLL. The repertoire was sequenced with immunoSEQ multiplex PCR; TCRdb's copy has only in-frame clones and lacks some. The table shows 45,000 to 50,000 clones, with approximately 53% occurring only once. The sequences come from PBMCs, collected after 12 months of ibrutinib treatment. The receptor set was obtained from a human donor with chronic lymphocytic leukemia. CDR3s include the opening cysteine and the closing phenylalanine or tryptophan. Fields, in order: CDR3 length, D gene, J gene, V gene, clone size, CDR3 DNA, CDR3 protein. The D gene is left open where the match is weak. Size tells how often a clone was seen (once, few, many) or the class of an expanded clone, and some rows leave it out.

length: 14
D: NA
J: TRBJ2-3
V: TRBV18
size: NA
DNA: TGTGCCAGCTCACCTACCTCGGGTGCAGATACGCAGTATTTT
CDR3: CASSPTSGADTQYF

length: 13
D: NA
J: TRBJ1-2
V: TRBV28
size: few
DNA: TGTGCCAGCATCCCCCAGAGTAACTATGGCTACACCTTC
CDR3: CASIPQSNYGYTF

length: 13
D: NA
J: TRBJ2-1
V: TRBV28
size: NA
DNA: TGTGCCAGCGTTGGGGCATATTACAATGAGCAGTTCTTC
CDR3: CASVGAYYNEQFF

length: 12
D: NA
J: TRBJ1-5
V: TRBV7-2
size: NA
DNA: TGTGCCAGCAGCTTAGGGGGGCAAGCCCAGCATTTT
CDR3: CASSLGGQAQHF

length: 15
D: TRBD2
J: TRBJ2-7
V: TRBV27
size: NA
DNA: TGTGCCAGCAGTTTAAGGCCTAGCGGAGCCTACGAGCAGTACTTC
CDR3: CASSLRPSGAYEQYF

length: 16
D: NA
J: TRBJ1-2
V: TRBV2
size: once
DNA: TGTGCCAGCAGTGAAGTCTACAGGGCCGGGAACTATGGCTACACCTTC
CDR3: CASSEVYRAGNYGYTF

length: 13
D: TRBD1
J: TRBJ1-2
V: TRBV28
size: few
DNA: TGTGCCAGCAGGGCGACAGGGCATTATGGCTACACCTTC
CDR3: CASRATGHYGYTF

length: 16
D: TRBD1
J: TRBJ1-6
V: TRBV5-1
size: NA
DNA: TGCGCCAGCAGGCTTGGGGCACAGGGGTTGGTTTCGTCCCTCCACTTT
CDR3: CASRLGAQGLVSSLHF

length: 15
D: TRBD1
J: TRBJ1-5
V: TRBV19
size: many
DNA: TGTGCCAGTAGTTCAGCAGGGGGAAGCAATCAGCCCCAGCATTTT
CDR3: CASSSAGGSNQPQHF

length: 15
D: NA
J: TRBJ2-7
V: TRBV15
size: NA
DNA: TGTGCCACCAGCAGAGACGGCCTAAGCTCCTACGAGCAGTACTTC
CDR3: CATSRDGLSSYEQYF

length: 11
D: NA
J: TRBJ2-5
V: TRBV20-1
size: NA
DNA: TGCAGTGCAACAGGGAGGGAGACCCAGTACTTC
CDR3: CSATGRETQYF

length: 14
D: NA
J: TRBJ2-7
V: TRBV7-9
size: NA
DNA: TGTGCCAGCAGCTCTGATGGCGGCCCCTACGAGCAGTACTTC
CDR3: CASSSDGGPYEQYF

length: 14
D: NA
J: TRBJ2-3
V: TRBV7-9
size: NA
DNA: TGTGCCAGCAGCTTAGAGACAACCGCAGATACGCAGTATTTT
CDR3: CASSLETTADTQYF

length: 15
D: NA
J: TRBJ2-2
V: TRBV11-3
size: NA
DNA: TGTGCCAGCAGCCGACAACTGGGCGAGACCGGGGAGCTGTTTTTT
CDR3: CASSRQLGETGELFF

length: 12
D: TRBD2
J: TRBJ2-7
V: TRBV29-1
size: many
DNA: TGCAGCGGAGGGACTAGCGACTACGAGCAGTACTTC
CDR3: CSGGTSDYEQYF

length: 13
D: NA
J: TRBJ2-1
V: TRBV6-1
size: medium-sized
DNA: TGTGCCAGCAGTGGGACAGCCAACAATGAGCAGTTCTTC
CDR3: CASSGTANNEQFF

length: 14
D: NA
J: TRBJ2-5
V: TRBV30
size: NA
DNA: TGTGCCTGGAGTCTAACAGGGTTCCAAGAGACCCAGTACTTC
CDR3: CAWSLTGFQETQYF

length: 16
D: NA
J: TRBJ1-2
V: TRBV15
size: NA
DNA: TGTGCCACCAGCAGAGATCGGGATAGGGGAGCCTATGGCTACACCTTC
CDR3: CATSRDRDRGAYGYTF

length: 17
D: NA
J: TRBJ2-1
V: TRBV27
size: NA
DNA: TGTGCCAGCAGTCCCCTCCTCCAGCGGGCTTCCTACAATGAGCAGTTCTTC
CDR3: CASSPLLQRASYNEQFF

length: 12
D: NA
J: TRBJ1-1
V: TRBV25-1
size: few
DNA: TGTGCCAGCAGTGCCCTCTCCACTGAAGCTTTCTTT
CDR3: CASSALSTEAFF

length: 15
D: NA
J: TRBJ1-4
V: TRBV4-1
size: NA
DNA: TGCGCCAGCAGCCAACCGACGAGGGCTAATGAAAAACTGTTTTTT
CDR3: CASSQPTRANEKLFF

length: 13
D: NA
J: TRBJ1-5
V: TRBV2
size: many
DNA: TGTGCCAGCAGTGAACACGGAAATCAGCCCCAGCATTTT
CDR3: CASSEHGNQPQHF

length: 13
D: NA
J: TRBJ2-7
V: TRBV18
size: NA
DNA: TGTGCCAGCTCACCAGCCGGACCGTACGAGCAGTACTTC
CDR3: CASSPAGPYEQYF

length: 14
D: NA
J: TRBJ1-2
V: TRBV6-1
size: NA
DNA: TGTGCCAGCAGTGAAGCTCCCAGGGCTTCTGGCTACACCTTC
CDR3: CASSEAPRASGYTF

length: 11
D: NA
J: TRBJ1-4
V: TRBV20-1
size: NA
DNA: TGCAGTGCTCAGAGGCGAGAAAAACTGTTTTTT
CDR3: CSAQRREKLFF

length: 16
D: NA
J: TRBJ1-6
V: TRBV5-1
size: NA
DNA: TGCGCCAGCAGCTTGGCTGCGGGGCAGGGCAATTCACCCCTCCACTTT
CDR3: CASSLAAGQGNSPLHF

length: 16
D: NA
J: TRBJ2-7
V: TRBV5-1
size: NA
DNA: TGCGCCAGCAGCCCGGGGGCGGTTGGGCTGGTGTACGAGCAGTACTTC
CDR3: CASSPGAVGLVYEQYF

length: 14
D: NA
J: TRBJ2-7
V: TRBV7-9
size: NA
DNA: TGTGCCAGCAGCCTAACGGGACCCCGTAACGAGCAGTACTTC
CDR3: CASSLTGPRNEQYF

length: 15
D: NA
J: TRBJ2-3
V: TRBV6-1
size: NA
DNA: TGTGCCAGCGGGCGGGTTCCTTCCGTAGCAGATACGCAGTATTTT
CDR3: CASGRVPSVADTQYF

length: 11
D: NA
J: TRBJ1-4
V: TRBV20-1
size: NA
DNA: TGCAGTGCTTCCCCCAATGAAAAACTGTTTTTT
CDR3: CSASPNEKLFF

length: 17
D: TRBD1
J: TRBJ2-5
V: TRBV7-2
size: NA
DNA: TGTGCCAGCAGCCAAGTACGAGGGGGCGTCTTCCAAGAGACCCAGTACTTC
CDR3: CASSQVRGGVFQETQYF

length: 14
D: NA
J: TRBJ1-1
V: TRBV9
size: NA
DNA: TGTGCCAGCAGCGGGGGACGGACGAACACTGAAGCTTTCTTT
CDR3: CASSGGRTNTEAFF

length: 14
D: NA
J: TRBJ2-1
V: TRBV9
size: NA
DNA: TGTGCCAGCAGCGGTAACTTACTTTTCAATGAGCAGTTCTTC
CDR3: CASSGNLLFNEQFF

length: 15
D: NA
J: TRBJ1-2
V: TRBV7-3
size: NA
DNA: TGTGCCAGCAGCTTAATGGCAGGGGATAGCTATGGCTACACCTTC
CDR3: CASSLMAGDSYGYTF

length: 12
D: NA
J: TRBJ1-2
V: TRBV28
size: NA
DNA: TGTGCCAGCAGTCCGGTGGGGACTGGCTACACCTTC
CDR3: CASSPVGTGYTF

length: 15
D: NA
J: TRBJ1-5
V: TRBV2
size: NA
DNA: TGTGCCAGCAGGTTAGAAGGCTTGGGCAATCAGCCCCAGCATTTT
CDR3: CASRLEGLGNQPQHF

length: 15
D: NA
J: TRBJ2-5
V: TRBV7-2
size: once
DNA: TGTGCCAGCAGCTTATCCGGCGGGATTCAAGAGACCCAGTACTTC
CDR3: CASSLSGGIQETQYF

length: 13
D: TRBD2
J: TRBJ2-1
V: TRBV9
size: NA
DNA: TGTGCCAGCAGCGTAGTACTAGCGGGTGAGCAGTTCTTC
CDR3: CASSVVLAGEQFF

length: 13
D: NA
J: TRBJ1-1
V: TRBV6-1
size: NA
DNA: TGTGCCAGCACCCGTTATGAGAACACTGAAGCTTTCTTT
CDR3: CASTRYENTEAFF

length: 14
D: NA
J: TRBJ2-5
V: TRBV9
size: NA
DNA: TGTGCCAGCAGCGTATATCCCAGGGGAGAGACCCAGTACTTC
CDR3: CASSVYPRGETQYF

length: 15
D: NA
J: TRBJ2-5
V: TRBV18
size: NA
DNA: TGTGCCAGCTCACCGCCAGGTTCCGGCAGGGAGACCCAGTACTTC
CDR3: CASSPPGSGRETQYF

length: 17
D: TRBD2
J: TRBJ2-3
V: TRBV7-2
size: NA
DNA: TGTGCCAGCAGCTACCTAGGGACTAGCGGGAACACAGATACGCAGTATTTT
CDR3: CASSYLGTSGNTDTQYF

length: 13
D: NA
J: TRBJ1-5
V: TRBV27
size: NA
DNA: TGTGCCAGCAGGATTACATTCGGGGAGCCCCAGCATTTT
CDR3: CASRITFGEPQHF

length: 16
D: NA
J: TRBJ1-5
V: TRBV7-9
size: few
DNA: TGTGCCAGCAGCATTAATTCAGGGGAGAATCGTCAGCCCCAGCATTTT
CDR3: CASSINSGENRQPQHF

length: 13
D: NA
J: TRBJ2-2
V: TRBV2
size: few
DNA: TGTGCCAGCAGAGGGGACTACACCGGGGAGCTGTTTTTT
CDR3: CASRGDYTGELFF

length: 13
D: TRBD1
J: TRBJ2-1
V: TRBV2
size: NA
DNA: TGTGCCAGCAGACAGGGGGTATACAATGAGCAGTTCTTC
CDR3: CASRQGVYNEQFF

length: 19
D: NA
J: TRBJ2-6
V: TRBV5-5
size: medium-sized
DNA: TGTGCCAGCAGCTTGGGTTCCGGGGGGCCCCCCTCTGGGGCCAACGTCCTGACTTTC
CDR3: CASSLGSGGPPSGANVLTF

length: 16
D: NA
J: TRBJ2-7
V: TRBV18
size: NA
DNA: TGTGCCAGCTCACCACCGTTTTCGGGCAGGGATTACGAGCAGTACTTC
CDR3: CASSPPFSGRDYEQYF

length: 15
D: TRBD1
J: TRBJ1-1
V: TRBV27
size: NA
DNA: TGTGCCAGCAGTAAACAGGGGGGGTATTCCACTGAAGCTTTCTTT
CDR3: CASSKQGGYSTEAFF

length: 16
D: TRBD2
J: TRBJ2-5
V: TRBV5-5
size: NA
DNA: TGTGCCAGCAGTCGCTTCGGTACTAGCGGGAGCGAGACCCAGTACTTC
CDR3: CASSRFGTSGSETQYF

length: 23
D: TRBD1
J: TRBJ2-2
V: TRBV19
size: NA
DNA: TGTGCCAGTAGTGCTCCTCATATCAGGGGGCGATTCTTGAAATTCTTTAACACCGGGGAGCTGTTTTTT
CDR3: CASSAPHIRGRFLKFFNTGELFF

length: 15
D: NA
J: TRBJ2-6
V: TRBV18
size: NA
DNA: TGTGCCAGCTCACCATTAGACTCTGGGGCCAACGTCCTGACTTTC
CDR3: CASSPLDSGANVLTF

length: 11
D: NA
J: TRBJ2-7
V: TRBV7-2
size: NA
DNA: TGTGCCAGCAGCCGGAGCTCCGAGCAGTACTTC
CDR3: CASSRSSEQYF

length: 16
D: TRBD2
J: TRBJ2-1
V: TRBV9
size: NA
DNA: TGTGCCAGCAGCGTAGCGGGTAGCGGGGTGAACAATGAGCAGTTCTTC
CDR3: CASSVAGSGVNNEQFF

length: 17
D: TRBD1
J: TRBJ1-1
V: TRBV5-6
size: NA
DNA: TGTGCCAGCAGCTTGGCGGGACAGGGATTCAGGAACACTGAAGCTTTCTTT
CDR3: CASSLAGQGFRNTEAFF

length: 14
D: TRBD1
J: TRBJ1-1
V: TRBV29-1
size: NA
DNA: TGCAGCGTTGAGGAGGCAGGGGGAGGCACTGAAGCTTTCTTT
CDR3: CSVEEAGGGTEAFF

length: 14
D: TRBD2
J: TRBJ2-7
V: TRBV2
size: few
DNA: TGTGCCAGCAGACTTAGCGGGAGGGCCGGCGAGCAGTACTTC
CDR3: CASRLSGRAGEQYF

length: 14
D: NA
J: TRBJ2-5
V: TRBV2
size: NA
DNA: TGTGCCACCCAGATCCGGGACCGACGTGAGACCCAGTACTTC
CDR3: CATQIRDRRETQYF

length: 13
D: TRBD1
J: TRBJ2-5
V: TRBV29-1
size: NA
DNA: TGCAGCGTCCTCGGACAGGGCCAAGAGACCCAGTACTTC
CDR3: CSVLGQGQETQYF

length: 17
D: NA
J: TRBJ2-1
V: TRBV27
size: NA
DNA: TGTGCCAGCAGTCCTGAGGGAGCGGGTGGGCTCGGAAATGAGCAGTTCTTC
CDR3: CASSPEGAGGLGNEQFF